This T cell receptor (beta chain) was identified in a study of blood T cell repertoires in COVID-19 (dated by TCRdb to the early 2020s). As for the study more broadly: Samples from collaborators originated in the United States, Italy and Spain and spanned both the acute and convalescent phases of COVID-19. Deeply sampled blood TCRbeta repertoires from subjects exposed to, actively infected with, or recovered from COVID-19 were included in the dataset. Samples were obtained from the ongoing ImmuneRACE study (first 160 participants) and from 950 to 1,500 subjects provided by 6 global collaborators. The prospective study material was composed of cDNA or gDNA derived from T cells, B-cell-depleted T cells, or PBMCs. HLA class I and class II types, where available, came from metadata supplied by the sample provider rather than from assay-based typing. The sample metadata nearly always contained a de-identified subject ID, COVID-19 status, age in years and sex. The repertoires were released in a freely available public database meant as a resource for research on the immune response to SARS-CoV-2. The paper as a whole reports these results and caveats: How much clinical and demographic metadata was included differed by source and by participant, and the metadata was provided uncurated.

TCRbeta CDR3 regions were amplified from genomic DNA using the immunoSEQ Assay, a bias-controlled multiplex PCR. Concerning the study's data processing: Within the assay, amplification of reference gene primers was used to estimate how many nucleated cells each sample contained. To quantify the absolute abundance of each unique TCRbeta CDR3 rearrangement, sequence reads were collapsed and filtered. For each sample, productive Simpson clonality was calculated by taking the square root of Simpson's diversity index across productive rearrangements. The table was pulled from immuneACCESS by TCRdb, which kept in-frame rearrangements only. Such tables lose some clones; where checked, under half of the loss comes from unresolved V genes, and the rest has no known cause. Clone size and the V and J calls come from that table; the DNA yielded D and trimming. This sample lists approximately 170,000 clones; approximately 80% were detected once. Jointly, the top ten make up about an eighth of the sample.

Regarding this clone: Its antigen is currently not known. Per-base qualities were not stored, and no clone one base away is much larger.

Collaborating institutions collected whole blood in K2EDTA tubes following their own protocols. Collaborator samples were shipped for TCRbeta analysis as frozen whole blood, isolated PBMCs, or DNA extracted from either sample type. V is cut back by 6 bases and J by 7 bases, with 7 bases in the junction unmatched. Its CDR3 holds 13 amino acids, cysteine through phenylalanine. Only the CDR3 portion is preserved as DNA: 39 bases, with reading frame beginning at the first base. For CDR1 and CDR2, the germline V gene lists WSHSY and SAAADI. The TCR comes from a woman in her fifties or sixties with acute or convalescent COVID-19. The specimen sequenced was peripheral blood. Recombination connected TRBV10-2 to TRBJ2-7; a stretch of 9 junction bases matches TRBD2. The sequence in DNA is TGCGCCAGCAGGGGTAGCGGGAGTTGGGAGCAGTACTTC. It specifies CASRGSGSWEQYF.